Listed below are T cell receptor beta chains from one sample, sequenced in a study of blood T cells in healthy people across ages. In TCRdb, the 5' RACE reads were re-called with MiXCR into one record per CDR3 protein. The sample has fewer than 2,000,000 distinct CDR3 sequences; about 39% are singletons. The sequenced material came from blood. The origin of the receptors is a human donor in good health. Both conserved end residues are part of each CDR3. Fields, in order: clone size, V gene, D gene, J gene, CDR3 DNA, CDR3 protein. A D gene is named only where the DNA matches it firmly. Only part of the rows carry a size: once, few, many, or a class if the clone is expanded.

abundance: few; v_gene: TRBV9; d_gene: TRBD1; j_gene: TRBJ1-2; CDR3nt: TGTGCCAGCAGCGTACACACCGGGACAGGGAAAGAAGATGGCTACACCTTC; CDR3aa: CASSVHTGTGKEDGYTF
abundance: -; v_gene: TRBV4-3; d_gene: TRBD1; j_gene: TRBJ2-7; CDR3nt: TGCGCCAGCAGCCAAGGACAGATTAGCAGGGGGACCTACGAGCAGTACTTC; CDR3aa: CASSQGQISRGTYEQYF
abundance: once; v_gene: TRBV6-2/TRBV6-3; d_gene: TRBD2; j_gene: TRBJ2-3; CDR3nt: TGTGCCAGCAGTTCCGGGACTATGTCCACAGATACGCAGTATTTT; CDR3aa: CASSSGTMSTDTQYF
abundance: few; v_gene: TRBV3-1; d_gene: -; j_gene: TRBJ2-1; CDR3nt: TGTGCCAGCAGCCAAGTGGGGGCATTGAATGAGCAGTTCTTC; CDR3aa: CASSQVGALNEQFF
abundance: -; v_gene: TRBV5-1; d_gene: TRBD1; j_gene: TRBJ1-3; CDR3nt: TGCGCCAGCAGCATATTACCGGGACAGTCCTCTGGAAACACCATATATTTT; CDR3aa: CASSILPGQSSGNTIYF
abundance: few; v_gene: TRBV6-1; d_gene: -; j_gene: TRBJ2-4; CDR3nt: TGTGCCAGCAGTGAAGCCCGCAGGGGCTATGCCAAAAACATTCAGTACTTC; CDR3aa: CASSEARRGYAKNIQYF
abundance: -; v_gene: TRBV6-6; d_gene: -; j_gene: TRBJ1-5; CDR3nt: TGTGCCAGCAGTCATAGCGATCCCAAATGGAGGTCCGAGCCCCAGCATTTT; CDR3aa: CASSHSDPKWRSEPQHF
abundance: -; v_gene: TRBV28; d_gene: -; j_gene: TRBJ1-2; CDR3nt: TGTGCCAGCGGGTCCGGGACGCGAGTGAGCGGCTACACCTTC; CDR3aa: CASGSGTRVSGYTF
abundance: -; v_gene: TRBV7-2; d_gene: TRBD2; j_gene: TRBJ2-5; CDR3nt: TGTGCCAGCTCGTTTGAGCGGGGGGGGAATGAGCAGTACTTC; CDR3aa: CASSFERGGNEQYF
abundance: -; v_gene: TRBV28; d_gene: -; j_gene: TRBJ1-2; CDR3nt: TGTGCCAGCAGTTTAATACCGGGGGGTATCCATGGCTACACCTTC; CDR3aa: CASSLIPGGIHGYTF
abundance: many; v_gene: TRBV20-1; d_gene: TRBD2; j_gene: TRBJ2-3; CDR3nt: TGCAGTGCCCCGAGAGCGGGGGCTGAGGATACGCAGTATTTT; CDR3aa: CSAPRAGAEDTQYF
abundance: -; v_gene: TRBV7-9; d_gene: -; j_gene: TRBJ2-3; CDR3nt: TGTGCCAGCAGCCTGATCGGGGACTCCGGGGTCGATACGCAGTATTTT; CDR3aa: CASSLIGDSGVDTQYF
abundance: -; v_gene: TRBV6-5; d_gene: -; j_gene: TRBJ1-2; CDR3nt: TGTGCCAGCAGTGCGGACGGTTCTAACTATGGCTACACCTTC; CDR3aa: CASSADGSNYGYTF
abundance: -; v_gene: TRBV7-3; d_gene: -; j_gene: TRBJ2-3; CDR3nt: TGTGCCAGCAGCTTAAATGCTGGATTAGATACGCAGTATTTT; CDR3aa: CASSLNAGLDTQYF
abundance: -; v_gene: TRBV24-1; d_gene: -; j_gene: TRBJ1-5; CDR3nt: TGTGCCACCAGTGATTCGGGTAGTCAGCCCCAGCATTTT; CDR3aa: CATSDSGSQPQHF
abundance: -; v_gene: TRBV7-6; d_gene: -; j_gene: TRBJ1-1; CDR3nt: TGTGCCAGCAGCTTAGCGGCAGGGGCGAACATTGAAGCTTTCTTT; CDR3aa: CASSLAAGANIEAFF
abundance: -; v_gene: TRBV29-1; d_gene: TRBD2; j_gene: TRBJ2-3; CDR3nt: TGCAGCGTTCCAGGCGGGAGTCAAGATACGCAGTATTTT; CDR3aa: CSVPGGSQDTQYF
abundance: few; v_gene: TRBV5-1; d_gene: -; j_gene: TRBJ1-1; CDR3nt: TGCGCCAGCAGCTGGGGGTACACGGTGGGGACTGAAGCTTTCTTT; CDR3aa: CASSWGYTVGTEAFF
abundance: few; v_gene: TRBV29-1; d_gene: TRBD2; j_gene: TRBJ2-5; CDR3nt: TGCAGCTTCAAGACTAGCGAGGAGACCCAGTACTTC; CDR3aa: CSFKTSEETQYF
abundance: -; v_gene: TRBV12-3/TRBV12-4; d_gene: -; j_gene: TRBJ2-7; CDR3nt: TGTGCCAGCAGTGGCGGGCTAAGGGTAGACTACGAGCAGTACTTC; CDR3aa: CASSGGLRVDYEQYF
abundance: -; v_gene: TRBV7-2; d_gene: -; j_gene: TRBJ1-2; CDR3nt: TGTGCCAGCAGCTGGTCTACTAACTATGGCTACACCTTC; CDR3aa: CASSWSTNYGYTF
abundance: -; v_gene: TRBV2; d_gene: -; j_gene: TRBJ1-4; CDR3nt: TGTGCCAGCAGACTTACAGGGATCGGTGAAAAACTGTTTTTT; CDR3aa: CASRLTGIGEKLFF
abundance: few; v_gene: TRBV7-2; d_gene: -; j_gene: TRBJ1-5; CDR3nt: TGTGCCAGCAGCCTGAGGGGGAAGGATCAGCCCCAGCATTTT; CDR3aa: CASSLRGKDQPQHF
abundance: -; v_gene: TRBV12-3/TRBV12-4; d_gene: -; j_gene: TRBJ2-3; CDR3nt: TGTGCCAGCAGTTTAGCGCTATTCCCGGCAGATACGCAGTATTTT; CDR3aa: CASSLALFPADTQYF
abundance: -; v_gene: TRBV4-3; d_gene: -; j_gene: TRBJ1-1; CDR3nt: TGCGCCAGCAGCCAAGAGTTGGAGGGTCGGGCTTTCTTT; CDR3aa: CASSQELEGRAFF
abundance: -; v_gene: TRBV6-1; d_gene: -; j_gene: TRBJ2-1; CDR3nt: TGTGCCAGCAGTGAAGCGTGGAATGAACAGTTCTTC; CDR3aa: CASSEAWNEQFF
abundance: few; v_gene: TRBV6-5; d_gene: -; j_gene: TRBJ1-6; CDR3nt: TGTGCCAGCAGTTACTGGCGGCAAGTTCACTCACCCCTCCACTTT; CDR3aa: CASSYWRQVHSPLHF
abundance: -; v_gene: TRBV7-7; d_gene: -; j_gene: TRBJ2-1; CDR3nt: TGTGCTAGCAGCCCCGACAGTCTTGCCGAGCAGTTCTTC; CDR3aa: CASSPDSLAEQFF